This T cell receptor (beta chain) was retrieved from a study of patients and donors after allogeneic stem cell transplantation (dated by TCRdb to the early 2020s). V loses 5 bases of germline sequence and J loses 4 bases, and the interval between the two ends is 16 bases. The CDR3 numbers 15 residues from cysteine through phenylalanine. The kept DNA is CDR3 alone, 45 bases in frame from the first base. CDR1 and CDR2 are drawn from the germline V gene: SGHVS, FNYEAQ. The method behind the library was RT-PCR. Sequencing was carried out with a NextSeq 550. The public reads were reprocessed in TCRdb via fastp at Q25 and MiXCR, keeping in-frame beta chains. CDR3 protein duplicates are merged, each entry listing the most common genes and DNA. For this sample there are about a million distinct CDR3 sequences; 18% appear just once. The ten largest clones take up around 6% of the sample. In the case of this clonotype: Its antigen is not yet known. No base qualities exist here, and no much larger clone lies one base off it.

The material sequenced was blood, either unsorted or a sorted T cell fraction (not recorded which). This chain is built from TRBV7-6 and TRBJ2-3; the D segment cannot be called with confidence. This sequence was found in a human donor who was either an allogeneic HSCT recipient or a stem cell or donor lymphocyte infusion donor (not recorded which). It is not recorded whose cells these are; they may come from a transplant donor. The sequenced DNA: TGTGCCAGCAGCCTCGCTTCGTCTGTTTCAGATACGCAGTATTTT. Translated, this is CASSLASSVSDTQYF.